Listed below are T cell receptor beta chains from one sample, sequenced in a study of CD8 T cells in ankylosing spondylitis. Using its own MiXCR run on the 5' RACE reads, TCRdb lists one record per CDR3 protein. The sample includes 470,000 or so distinct CDR3 sequences, roughly 27% seen only once; the top ten take about 1%. Sequencing input: blood, either unsorted or a sorted T cell fraction (not recorded which). The origin of the receptors is a male donor with ankylosing spondylitis. Each CDR3 is given without its conserved first and last residue.

V gene,J gene,CDR3 protein
TRBV12-3/TRBV12-4,TRBJ1-6,ASRPTGKDSPLH
TRBV6-5,TRBJ2-4,ASSLQGSMVENIQY
TRBV18,TRBJ1-1,ASSPAQGALEAF
TRBV7-9,TRBJ1-1,ASRRGQGELAF
TRBV27,TRBJ2-7,ASLDSTSYEQY
TRBV20-1,TRBJ1-5,SADILSAQH
TRBV20-1,TRBJ2-3,SAGSPSSTDTQY
TRBV20-1,TRBJ2-5,SARDARGAGVETQY
TRBV24-1,TRBJ2-1,ATSDSRPGKTYNEQF
TRBV11-2,TRBJ2-1,ASSLGGLAGYAKQF
TRBV12-3/TRBV12-4,TRBJ2-1,ASSLGSSGTGEQF
TRBV29-1,TRBJ1-1,SVGDRFEAF